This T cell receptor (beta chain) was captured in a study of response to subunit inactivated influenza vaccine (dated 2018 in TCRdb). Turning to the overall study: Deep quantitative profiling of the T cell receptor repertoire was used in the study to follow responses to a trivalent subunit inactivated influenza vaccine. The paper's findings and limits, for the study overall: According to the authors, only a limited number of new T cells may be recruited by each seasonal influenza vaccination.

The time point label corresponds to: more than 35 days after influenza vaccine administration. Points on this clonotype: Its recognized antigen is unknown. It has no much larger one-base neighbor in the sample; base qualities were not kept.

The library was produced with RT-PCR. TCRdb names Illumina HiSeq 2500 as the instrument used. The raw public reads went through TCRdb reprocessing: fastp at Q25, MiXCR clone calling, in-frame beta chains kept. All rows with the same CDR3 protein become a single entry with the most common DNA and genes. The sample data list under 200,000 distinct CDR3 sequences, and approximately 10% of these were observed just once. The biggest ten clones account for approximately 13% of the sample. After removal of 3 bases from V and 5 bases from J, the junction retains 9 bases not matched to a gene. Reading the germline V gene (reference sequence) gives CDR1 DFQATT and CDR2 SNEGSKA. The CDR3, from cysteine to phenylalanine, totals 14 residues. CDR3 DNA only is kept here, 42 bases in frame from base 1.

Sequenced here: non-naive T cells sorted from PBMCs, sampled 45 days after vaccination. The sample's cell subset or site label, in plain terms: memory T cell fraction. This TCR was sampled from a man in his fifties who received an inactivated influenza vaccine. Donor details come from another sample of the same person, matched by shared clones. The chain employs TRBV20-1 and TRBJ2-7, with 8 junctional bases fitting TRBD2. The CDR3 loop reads CSASGAGAGDEQYF. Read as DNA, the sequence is TGCAGTGCTAGCGGAGCGGGAGCAGGGGACGAGCAGTACTTC.